The source of this T cell receptor (beta chain) is a study of T cell responses to AZD1222 COVID-19 vaccine (dated by TCRdb to about 2021). For the study in its entirety: Because spike-specific TCR depth and breadth did not differ between the two schedules, AZD1222 recipients who got a second dose at roughly 4 weeks were pooled with those who got a second dose at roughly 12 weeks. A total of roughly 240 trial participants underwent TCR sequencing, of whom 207 received two doses of AZD1222 and roughly 25 received two doses of the MenACWY control vaccine. Enrollment into the trials was organized by age into subgroups of 18-55, 56-69 and 70-plus years, and those subgroups contained approximately 160, 26 and 62 TCR-sequenced participants, respectively. Here is what the overall study found, with its caveats: Vaccine-associated CD4 TCRs spanned the whole spike protein, with dominant responses in regions 160-218 and 743-854. After two AZD1222 doses, both the breadth and the depth of spike-specific TCRs were significantly higher than at day 0 and than in MenACWY recipients. Participants were mostly white British, with more females than males. The authors suggested clonal diversity may have been underestimated. Reportedly, close to half of the unique spike-specific TCRs recognized epitopes lying outside the regions that are mutated in the B.1.351 and B.1.1.7 variants. No day 14 peak-response samples were available, so repertoires were characterized only after the peak T cell response. In the small 56-69-year group, the increase in depth fell short of significance, most likely because of low power. Conclusions about previously exposed vaccinees are limited, since just 6 or 7 AZD1222 recipients were seropositive for SARS-CoV-2 at baseline.

About this clone itself: Its recognized antigen is unknown. The sample holds no much larger clone one base away, and base qualities are not on file.

In light of the paper, this sample's time point label describes: baseline before first vaccination. Vaccinee samples were obtained from the UK trials COV001 and COV002, which included a single-blind randomized controlled phase 2/3 trial of AZD1222 (ChAdOx1 nCoV-19) in healthy adults. For TCRbeta chain sequencing, PBMC samples were collected from trial participants at day 0 and at day 28 after the second dose. The CDR3 regions of human TCRbeta chains were subjected to immunosequencing. Turning to the authors' computational methods: TCRs in the repertoires were matched against a reference library of SARS-CoV-2-specific TCRs that had been generated with the MIRA antigen-specificity platform. Breadth meant the fraction of unique TCRs that were SARS-CoV-2-associated, whereas depth meant the fraction of total T cells that were SARS-CoV-2-associated. Each spike-specific TCR was assigned to its reactive spike region and to a CD4 or CD8 class using the MIRA data. Log10-transformed breadth and depth values were compared by one-way ANOVA with Sidak's multiple comparisons tests. The clones in this table, taken by TCRdb from immuneACCESS, are in-frame only. Not every clone is retained; where verified, under half of the shortfall comes from an unresolved V gene, and the cause of the rest is unknown. V, J and clone size reflect that table, while D and trimming were determined from the DNA. The table for this sample lists around 100,000 clones; less than 90% of them were counted only once. The ten largest clones add up to over 15% of the sample.

Based on the germline V gene, the CDR1 and CDR2 sequences are SGHDT and YYEEEE. Reading from cysteine to phenylalanine, the CDR3 counts 14 amino acids. Only the CDR3 DNA stays, 42 bases, in frame from base 1. Trimming removed 4 bases from V and 3 bases from J; the gene matches leave 1 base unexplained. The chain employs TRBV5-6 and TRBJ2-7, with 13 bases aligning to TRBD2. The receptor was derived from an adult in good health. Here the sequenced sample was peripheral blood, taken on day 0 of AZD1222 vaccination. The bases are TGTGCCAGCAGCCGGACTAGCGGGAGCTACGAGCAGTACTTC. Its translation reads: CASSRTSGSYEQYF.